The 6 T cell receptor beta chains presented below share a single source sample, sequenced in a study of patients and donors after allogeneic stem cell transplantation. TCRdb reanalysed the RT-PCR reads using MiXCR and keeps one entry per CDR3 protein. Among around 70,000 distinct CDR3 sequences, 26% were seen once, and the ten largest hold about 25%. Sequenced input: blood, either unsorted or a sorted T cell fraction (not recorded which). These receptors came from a human donor who was either an allogeneic HSCT recipient or a stem cell or donor lymphocyte infusion donor (not recorded which). It is not recorded whose cells these are; they may come from a transplant donor.

The rearrangement links TRBV20-1 to TRBJ2-2; maybe TRBD2 (5 bases). The CDR3 contains 15 residues. The V end lost 1 base, the J end lost 3 bases, and 12 bases lay between the germline ends. Germline assignment: CDR1 DFQATT and CDR2 SNEGSKA (reference sequence). CDR3 amino acids: CSARARTLYTGELFF. For the CDR3, the DNA is TGCAGTGCTAGAGCTAGGACTCTTTACACCGGGGAGCTGTTTTTT.

This clonotype appeared once. Its ends do not fully match the called genes, so a read error is possible. The J gene is TRBJ1-2, the V gene TRBV7-9, with D tentatively TRBD1 (5 bases). The CDR3 is 18 amino acids. Germline CDR1 SEHNR, CDR2 FQNEAQ (reference sequence). The CDR3 sequence: CASSLDLWEGPHLYGHTF. For the CDR3, the DNA is TGTGCCAGCAGCTTAGATCTTTGGGAGGGGCCCCATCTCTATGGCCACACCTTC.

This clonotype was counted a few times. The chain is built from TRBV2 and TRBJ1-5, with D uncertain. V was shortened by 10 bases and J by 5 bases, with 18 bases between the two germline ends. The CDR3 has 14 residues. CDR1 and CDR2 (germline): SNHLY, FYNNEI. CDR3 protein: CATTGRSRDQPQHF. The CDR3 DNA is TGTGCCACCACCGGACGAAGCAGAGATCAGCCCCAGCATTTT. Full variable domain (missing parts from reference TRBV2 and TRBJ1-5): EPEVTQTPSHQVTQMGQEVILRCVPISNHLYFYWYRQILGQKVEFLVSFYNNEISEKSEIFDDQFSVERPDGSNFTLKIRSTKLEDSAMYFCATTGRSRDQPQHFGDGTRLSIL.

This clonotype occurred a few times. The chain has TRBV5-1 and TRBJ2-7; D possibly matches TRBD1 or TRBD2 (5 bases each). V lost 0 bases to trimming and J lost 7 bases, with 14 bases between them. The CDR3 extends over 14 amino acids. CDR1 and CDR2 (germline): SGHRS, YFSETQ. CDR3 DNA: TGCGCCAGCAGCTTGGCCGGGGCCGTCCGAGAGCAGTACTTC. Encoded protein: CASSLAGAVREQYF.

This clonotype was counted between two and nine times. The chain uses TRBV16 and TRBJ1-2; D is perhaps TRBD1 (6 bases). V lost 1 base and J 4 bases, leaving 13 bases between the germline ends. Germline CDR1 KGHSY, CDR2 FQNENV. The CDR3 consists of 15 residues. The CDR3 nucleotides read TGTGCCAGCAGCCAATGGGGACACCGTGCCTATGGCTACACCTTC. This gives the protein CASSQWGHRAYGYTF. Using reference TRBV16 and TRBJ1-2 for the parts outside the CDR3, the full variable domain is GEEVAQTPKHLVRGEGQKAKLYCAPIKGHSYVFWYQQVLKNEFKFLISFQNENVFDETGMPKERFSAKCLPNSPCSLEIQATKLEDSAVYFCASSQWGHRAYGYTFGSGTRLTVV.

This clonotype was seen a few times. V and J are TRBV6-5 and TRBJ1-1; D might be TRBD1 (6 bases). The CDR3 runs 14 residues. Trimming removed 6 bases at V and 0 bases at J, with 11 bases between. Germline V gene data show CDR1 as MNHEY and CDR2 as SVGAGI. CDR3 DNA: TGTGCCAGCAGACCCGGGACATTGAACACTGAAGCTTTCTTT. This translates into CASRPGTLNTEAFF.